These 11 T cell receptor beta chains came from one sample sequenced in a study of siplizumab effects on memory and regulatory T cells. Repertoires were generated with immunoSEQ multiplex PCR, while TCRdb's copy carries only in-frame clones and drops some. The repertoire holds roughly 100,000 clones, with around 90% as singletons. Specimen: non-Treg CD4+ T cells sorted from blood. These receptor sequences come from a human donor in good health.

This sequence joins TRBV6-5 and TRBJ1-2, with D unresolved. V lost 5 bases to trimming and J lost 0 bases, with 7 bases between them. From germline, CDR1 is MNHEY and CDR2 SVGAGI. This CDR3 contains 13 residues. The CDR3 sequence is CASSGTANYGYTF. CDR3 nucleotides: TGTGCCAGCAGTGGAACAGCTAACTATGGCTACACCTTC.

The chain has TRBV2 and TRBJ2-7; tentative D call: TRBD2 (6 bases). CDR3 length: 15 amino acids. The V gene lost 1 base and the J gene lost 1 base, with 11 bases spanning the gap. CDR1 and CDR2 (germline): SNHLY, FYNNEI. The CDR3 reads CASSEGGVGSYEQYF. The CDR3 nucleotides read TGTGCCAGCAGTGAAGGGGGGGTCGGTTCCTACGAGCAGTACTTC.

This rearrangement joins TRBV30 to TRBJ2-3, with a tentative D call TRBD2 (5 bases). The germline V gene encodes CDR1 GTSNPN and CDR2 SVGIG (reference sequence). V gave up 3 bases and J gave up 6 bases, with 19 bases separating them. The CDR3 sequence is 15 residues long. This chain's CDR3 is CAWSRAGPTRDTQYF. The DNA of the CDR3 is TGTGCCTGGAGCCGAGCCGGGCCCACTAGGGATACGCAGTATTTT.

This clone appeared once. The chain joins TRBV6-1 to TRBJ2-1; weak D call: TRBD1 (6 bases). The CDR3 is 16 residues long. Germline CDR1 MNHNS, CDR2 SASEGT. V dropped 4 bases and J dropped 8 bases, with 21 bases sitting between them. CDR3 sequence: CASSGGLTGIWDEQFF. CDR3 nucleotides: TGTGCCAGCAGTGGAGGCCTAACAGGGATCTGGGATGAGCAGTTCTTC.

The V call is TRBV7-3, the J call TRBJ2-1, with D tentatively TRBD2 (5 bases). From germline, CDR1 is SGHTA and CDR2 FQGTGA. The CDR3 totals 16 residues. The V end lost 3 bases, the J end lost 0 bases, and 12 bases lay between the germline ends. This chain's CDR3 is CASSLQAVPSYNEQFF. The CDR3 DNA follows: TGTGCCAGCAGCTTGCAAGCGGTCCCCTCCTACAATGAGCAGTTCTTC.

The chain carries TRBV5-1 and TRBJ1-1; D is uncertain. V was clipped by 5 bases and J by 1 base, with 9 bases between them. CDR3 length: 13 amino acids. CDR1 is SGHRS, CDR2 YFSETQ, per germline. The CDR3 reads CASRRDGNTEAFF. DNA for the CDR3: TGCGCCAGCAGACGTGACGGGAACACTGAAGCTTTCTTT.

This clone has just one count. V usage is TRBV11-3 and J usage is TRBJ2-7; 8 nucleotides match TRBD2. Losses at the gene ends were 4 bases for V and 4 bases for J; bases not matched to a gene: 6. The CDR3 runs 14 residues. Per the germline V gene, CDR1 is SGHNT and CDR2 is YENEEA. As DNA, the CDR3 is TGTGCCAGCAGCTCCTTGAGCGGGAGTTACGAGCAGTACTTC. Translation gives CASSSLSGSYEQYF.

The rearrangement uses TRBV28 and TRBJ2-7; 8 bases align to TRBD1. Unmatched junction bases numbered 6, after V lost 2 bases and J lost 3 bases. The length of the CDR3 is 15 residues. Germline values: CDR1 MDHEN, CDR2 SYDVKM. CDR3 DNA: TGTGCCAGCAGTTTACAGGGGGCCCTAGACTACGAGCAGTACTTC. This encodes CASSLQGALDYEQYF.

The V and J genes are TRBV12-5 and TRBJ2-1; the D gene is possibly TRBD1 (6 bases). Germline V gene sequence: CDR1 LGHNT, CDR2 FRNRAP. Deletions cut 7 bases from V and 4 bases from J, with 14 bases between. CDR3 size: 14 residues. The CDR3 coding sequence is TGTGCTAGTGCAATGGACAGCCCTTACAATGAGCAGTTCTTC. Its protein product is CASAMDSPYNEQFF. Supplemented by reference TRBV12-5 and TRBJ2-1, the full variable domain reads DARVTQTPRHKVTEMGQEVTMRCQPILGHNTVFWYRQTMMQGLELLAYFRNRAPLDDSGMPKDRFSAEMPDATLATLKIQPSEPRDSAVYFCASAMDSPYNEQFFGPGTRLTVL.

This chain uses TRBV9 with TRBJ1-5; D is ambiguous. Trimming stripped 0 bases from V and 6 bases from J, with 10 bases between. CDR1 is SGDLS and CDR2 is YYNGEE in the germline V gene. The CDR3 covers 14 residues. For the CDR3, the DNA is TGTGCCAGCAGCGTAGGGCAGTCCCGTCAGCCCCAGCATTTT. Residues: CASSVGQSRQPQHF. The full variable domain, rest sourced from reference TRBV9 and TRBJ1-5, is DSGVTQTPKHLITATGQRVTLRCSPRSGDLSVYWYQQSLDQGLQFLIQYYNGEERAKGNILERFSAQQFPDLHSELNLSSLELGDSALYFCASSVGQSRQPQHFGDGTRLSIL.

CDR3 sequence reads: CAISEFRQGETQYF. CDR3 nucleotide sequence: TGTGCCATCAGTGAGTTCAGACAGGGAGAGACCCAGTACTTC. The chain is built from TRBV10-3 and TRBJ2-5, with 7 positions matching TRBD1. Germline-derived CDR1 and CDR2 are ENHRY and SYGVKD. V trimming: 1 base; J trimming: 4 bases; junction bases outside the gene matches: 3. The CDR3 runs to 14 residues.